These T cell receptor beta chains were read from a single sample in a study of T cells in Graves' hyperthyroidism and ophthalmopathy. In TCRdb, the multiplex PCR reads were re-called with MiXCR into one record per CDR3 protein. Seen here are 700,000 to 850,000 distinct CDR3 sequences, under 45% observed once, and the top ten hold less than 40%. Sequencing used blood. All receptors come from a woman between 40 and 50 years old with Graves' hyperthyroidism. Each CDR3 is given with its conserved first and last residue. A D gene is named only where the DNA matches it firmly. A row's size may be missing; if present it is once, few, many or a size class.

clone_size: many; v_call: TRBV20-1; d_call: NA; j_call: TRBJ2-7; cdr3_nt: TGCAGTGCTAGAGATGAGCAGGAGCAGTACTTC; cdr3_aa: CSARDEQEQYF
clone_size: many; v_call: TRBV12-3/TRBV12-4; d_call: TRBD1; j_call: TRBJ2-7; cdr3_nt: TGTGCCAGCAGAAGGACAGGGGTGGATGAGCAGTACTTC; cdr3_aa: CASRRTGVDEQYF
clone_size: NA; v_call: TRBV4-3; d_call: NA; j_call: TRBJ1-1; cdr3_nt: TGCGCCAGCAGCCAACTCGGGACGATGAACACTGAAGCTTTCTTT; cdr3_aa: CASSQLGTMNTEAFF
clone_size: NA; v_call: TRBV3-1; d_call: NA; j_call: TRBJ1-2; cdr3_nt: TGTGCCAGCAGCCAAGCCGACAGAGTTCCGGCGACGTATGGCTACACCTTC; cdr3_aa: CASSQADRVPATYGYTF
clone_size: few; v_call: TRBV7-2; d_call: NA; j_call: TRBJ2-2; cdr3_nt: TGTGCCAGCAGTCCGGACACCTTAAGAGTGAACACCGGGGAGCTGTTTTTT; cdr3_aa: CASSPDTLRVNTGELFF
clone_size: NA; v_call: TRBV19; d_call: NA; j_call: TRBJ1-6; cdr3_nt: TGTGCCAGTAGTACCGGGACAAATTCACCCCTCCACTTT; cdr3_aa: CASSTGTNSPLHF
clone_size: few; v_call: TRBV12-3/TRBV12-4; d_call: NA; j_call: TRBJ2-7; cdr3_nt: TGTGCCAGCAGCCGACGGGCCTCCCCCGCCTACGAGCAGTACTTC; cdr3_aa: CASSRRASPAYEQYF
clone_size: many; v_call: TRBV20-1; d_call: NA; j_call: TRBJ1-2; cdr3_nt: TGCAGTGCTAGGGCGAGGCAGGACTATGGCTACACCTTC; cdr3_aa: CSARARQDYGYTF
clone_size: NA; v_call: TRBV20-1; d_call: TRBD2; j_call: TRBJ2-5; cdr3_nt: TGCAGTGCTGCGGGGGCTAGCGGGGAACAAGAGACCCAGTACTTC; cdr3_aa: CSAAGASGEQETQYF
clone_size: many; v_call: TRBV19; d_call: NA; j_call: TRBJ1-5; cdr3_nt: TGTGCCAGTAGATTGGGTAGCAATCAGCCCCAGCATTTT; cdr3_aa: CASRLGSNQPQHF
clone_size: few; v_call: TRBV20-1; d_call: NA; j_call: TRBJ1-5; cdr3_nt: TGCAGTGCTACCCCGGGGGCCTATAGCAATCAGCCCCAGCATTTT; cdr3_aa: CSATPGAYSNQPQHF
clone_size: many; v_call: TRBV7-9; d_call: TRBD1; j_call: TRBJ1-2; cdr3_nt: TGTGCCAGCAGCTCCGGCGGGGACAGGGTAGATGGCTACACCTTC; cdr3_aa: CASSSGGDRVDGYTF
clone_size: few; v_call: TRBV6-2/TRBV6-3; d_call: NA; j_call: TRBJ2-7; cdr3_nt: TGTGCCAGCAGCCCCAACGTGGGGGCCACCTACGAGCAGTACTTC; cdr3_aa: CASSPNVGATYEQYF
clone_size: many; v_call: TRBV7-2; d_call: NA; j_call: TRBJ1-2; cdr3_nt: TGTGCCAGCAGCTCCTTTTCACTACGCTCTAACTATGGCTACACCTTC; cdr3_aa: CASSSFSLRSNYGYTF
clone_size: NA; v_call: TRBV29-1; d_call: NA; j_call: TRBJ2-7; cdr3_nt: TGCAGCCTTTTAGAGGTCTCCTACGAGCAGTACTTC; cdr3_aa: CSLLEVSYEQYF
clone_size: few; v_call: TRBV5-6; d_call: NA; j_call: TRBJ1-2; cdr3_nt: TGTGCCAGCAGCTCATCGCCTTCGGGTGGCTACACCTTC; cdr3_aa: CASSSSPSGGYTF
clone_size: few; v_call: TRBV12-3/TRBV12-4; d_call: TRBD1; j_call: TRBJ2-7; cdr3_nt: TGTGCCAGCAGTGGACAGGAGGATGCGCAGCAGTACTTC; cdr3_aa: CASSGQEDAQQYF
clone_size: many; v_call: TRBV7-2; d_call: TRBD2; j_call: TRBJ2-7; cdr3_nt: TGTGCCAGCAGCCGGGGGGAGGGACCCTACGAGCAGTACTTC; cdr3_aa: CASSRGEGPYEQYF
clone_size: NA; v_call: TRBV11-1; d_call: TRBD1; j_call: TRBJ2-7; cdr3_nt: TGTGCCAGCAGCCGCGCTTCCGGGACAGGCCCCTACGAGCAGTACTTC; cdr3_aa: CASSRASGTGPYEQYF
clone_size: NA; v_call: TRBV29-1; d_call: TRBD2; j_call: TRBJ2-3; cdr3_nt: TGCAGCTACCGACGACTAGCGGAAAACACAGATACGCAGTATTTT; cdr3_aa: CSYRRLAENTDTQYF
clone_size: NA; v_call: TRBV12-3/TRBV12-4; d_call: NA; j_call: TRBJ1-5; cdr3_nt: TGTGCCAGCAGTTTCGGAACAAAAAATCAGCCCCAGCATTTT; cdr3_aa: CASSFGTKNQPQHF
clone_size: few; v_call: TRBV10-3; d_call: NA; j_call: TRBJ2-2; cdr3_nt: TGTGCCATCAGTGTTGGGCGGACGAACACCGGGGAGCTGTTTTTT; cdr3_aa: CAISVGRTNTGELFF
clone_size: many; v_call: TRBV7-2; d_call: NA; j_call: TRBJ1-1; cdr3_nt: TGTGCCAGCAGCTTCGGCAGGCCTACTGAAGCTTTCTTT; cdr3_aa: CASSFGRPTEAFF
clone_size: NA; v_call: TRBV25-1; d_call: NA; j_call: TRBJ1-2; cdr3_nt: TGTGCCAGCAGCCAAGATATGACGCGGGCGCGTGGCTACACCTTC; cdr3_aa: CASSQDMTRARGYTF
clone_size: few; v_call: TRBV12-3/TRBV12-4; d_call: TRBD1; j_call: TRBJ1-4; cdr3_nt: TGTGCCAGCAGCCCGATTGGGGGGACAGGGGGCCGGGGTGAAAAACTGTTTTTT; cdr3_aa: CASSPIGGTGGRGEKLFF
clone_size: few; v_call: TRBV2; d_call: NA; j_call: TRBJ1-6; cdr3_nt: TGTGCCAGCAGTGAAGGGCAGGGAACCCACTTT; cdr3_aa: CASSEGQGTHF
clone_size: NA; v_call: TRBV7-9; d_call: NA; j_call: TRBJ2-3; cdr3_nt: TGTGCCAGCAGCTTATACGCCTCCCTAACAGATACGCAGTATTTT; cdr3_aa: CASSLYASLTDTQYF
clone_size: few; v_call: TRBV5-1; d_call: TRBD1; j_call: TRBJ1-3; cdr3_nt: TGCGCCAGCAGCCAAGATCTCTGGACAGGGAATGGAAACACCATATATTTT; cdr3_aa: CASSQDLWTGNGNTIYF
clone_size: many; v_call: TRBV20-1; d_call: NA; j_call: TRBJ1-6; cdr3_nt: TGCAGTGCTAGAGATCCCAAGACAGGCGCACGGAATTCACCCCTCCACTTT; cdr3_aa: CSARDPKTGARNSPLHF
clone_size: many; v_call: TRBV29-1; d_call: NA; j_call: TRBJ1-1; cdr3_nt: TGCAGCGGATCACGGGGCCCGCACACTGAAGCTTTCTTT; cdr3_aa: CSGSRGPHTEAFF
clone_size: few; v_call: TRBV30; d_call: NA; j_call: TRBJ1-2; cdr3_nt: TGTGCCTGGAGACTCAGGGATAACTATGGCTACACCTTC; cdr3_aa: CAWRLRDNYGYTF
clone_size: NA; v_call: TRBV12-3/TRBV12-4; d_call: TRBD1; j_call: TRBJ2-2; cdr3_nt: TGTGCCAGCACCTGTCCCCACAGGGGGCGCACCGGGGAGCTGTTCTTT; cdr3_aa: CASTCPHRGRTGELFF
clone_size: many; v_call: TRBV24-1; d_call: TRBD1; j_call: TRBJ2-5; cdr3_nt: TGTGCCACCAGTGAGGCTACAGGGGTGGCACAAGAGACCCAGTACTTC; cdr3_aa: CATSEATGVAQETQYF
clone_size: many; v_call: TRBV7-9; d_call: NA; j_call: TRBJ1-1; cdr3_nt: TGTGCCAGCAGCTTACCTCTCGGGACCGAGAACACTGAAGCTTTCTTT; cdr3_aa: CASSLPLGTENTEAFF
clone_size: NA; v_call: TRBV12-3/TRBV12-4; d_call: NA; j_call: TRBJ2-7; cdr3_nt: TGTGCCAGCAGCCCACGCATGGGGGGCTCTGCCTTAACCTCCTACGAGCAGTACTTC; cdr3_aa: CASSPRMGGSALTSYEQYF
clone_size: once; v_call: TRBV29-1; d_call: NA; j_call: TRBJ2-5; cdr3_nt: TGCAGCGTTGACGACGGGGTCGTGACCCAGTACTTC; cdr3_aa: CSVDDGVVTQYF
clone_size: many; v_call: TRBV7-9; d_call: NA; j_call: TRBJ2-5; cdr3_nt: TGTGCCAGCAGCCCCTGGGGCGGGGGCGGAGAGACCCAGTACTTC; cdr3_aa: CASSPWGGGGETQYF
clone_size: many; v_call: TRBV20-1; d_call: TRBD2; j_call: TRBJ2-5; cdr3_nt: TGCAGTGCTAGAGATCTAGCGGTCCAAGAGACCCAGTACTTC; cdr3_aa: CSARDLAVQETQYF
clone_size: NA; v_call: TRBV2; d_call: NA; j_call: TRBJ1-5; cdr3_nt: TGTGCCAGCAGTGAAATAGTTGGGAGTACGAATCAGCCCCAGCATTTT; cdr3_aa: CASSEIVGSTNQPQHF
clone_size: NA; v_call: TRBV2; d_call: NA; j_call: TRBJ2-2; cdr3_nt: TGTGCCAGCAGCGTTGATGCTAAGGCAACCGGGGAGCTGTTTTTT; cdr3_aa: CASSVDAKATGELFF
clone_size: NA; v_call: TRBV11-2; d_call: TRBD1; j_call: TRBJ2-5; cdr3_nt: TGTGCCAGCAGTCCAAACACAGGGGGCGGGCGAGAGACCCAGTACTTC; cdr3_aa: CASSPNTGGGRETQYF
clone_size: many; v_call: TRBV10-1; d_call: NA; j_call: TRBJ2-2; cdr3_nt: TGCGCCAGCAGTGATCGTCAGTCACCTAACACCGGGGAGCTGTTTTTT; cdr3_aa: CASSDRQSPNTGELFF
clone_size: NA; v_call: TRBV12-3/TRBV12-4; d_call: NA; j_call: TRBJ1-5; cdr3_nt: TGTGCCAGCAGTTACTCGATGATCACAGGAAATCAGCCCCAGCATTTT; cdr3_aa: CASSYSMITGNQPQHF
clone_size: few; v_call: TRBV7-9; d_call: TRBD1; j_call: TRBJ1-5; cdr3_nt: TGTGCCAGCAGCTTAGAGGGGGCTAATCAGCCCCAGCATTTT; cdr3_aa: CASSLEGANQPQHF
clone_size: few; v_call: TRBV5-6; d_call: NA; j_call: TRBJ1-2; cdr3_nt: TGTGCCAGCAGCTTGGGGGGGATTAACTATGGCTACACCTTC; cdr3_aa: CASSLGGINYGYTF
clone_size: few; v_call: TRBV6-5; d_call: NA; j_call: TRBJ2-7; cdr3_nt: TGTGCCAGCAGAAACAGGGACGAGCAGTACTTC; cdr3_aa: CASRNRDEQYF
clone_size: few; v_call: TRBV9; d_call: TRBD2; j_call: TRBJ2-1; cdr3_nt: TGTGCCAGCAGCTCTAGGACTAGCGGTGACAATGAGCAGTTCTTC; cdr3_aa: CASSSRTSGDNEQFF
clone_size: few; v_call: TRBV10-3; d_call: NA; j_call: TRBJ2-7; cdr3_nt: TGTGCCAGCAGTTCCCAGACCTACTACGAGCAGTACTTC; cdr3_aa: CASSSQTYYEQYF
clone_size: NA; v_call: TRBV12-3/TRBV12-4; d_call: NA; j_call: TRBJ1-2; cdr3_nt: TGTGCCAGCAGTGTGCTACTGGGCTATGGCTACACCTTC; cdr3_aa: CASSVLLGYGYTF
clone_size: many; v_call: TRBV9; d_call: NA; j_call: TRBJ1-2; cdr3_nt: TGTGCCAGCAGCGTTCTTGAAGAAGGGAGCTACACCTTC; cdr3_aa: CASSVLEEGSYTF
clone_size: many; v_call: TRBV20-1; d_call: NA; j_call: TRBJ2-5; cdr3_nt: TGCAGTGCGGACAGTTATAGTACCCAAGAGACCCAGTACTTC; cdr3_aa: CSADSYSTQETQYF
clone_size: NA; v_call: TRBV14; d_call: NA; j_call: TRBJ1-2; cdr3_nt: TGTGCCAGCAGCCAAGAAACGACCTATGGCTACACCTTC; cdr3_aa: CASSQETTYGYTF
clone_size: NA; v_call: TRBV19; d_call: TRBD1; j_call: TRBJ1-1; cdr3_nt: TGTGCCAGTACTACGACAGGGGGTCCGGGTTCTGAAGCTTTCTTT; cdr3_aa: CASTTTGGPGSEAFF
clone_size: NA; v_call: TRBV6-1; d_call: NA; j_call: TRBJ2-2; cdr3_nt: TGTGCCAGCAGGCCGACCCCCAGGGACACCGGGGAGCTGTTTTTT; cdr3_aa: CASRPTPRDTGELFF
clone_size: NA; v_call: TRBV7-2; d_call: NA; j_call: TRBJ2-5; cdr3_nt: TGCGCCAGCAGCCAAGATTGGGGAGGCAGGCAAGAGACCCAGTACTTC; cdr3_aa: CASSQDWGGRQETQYF